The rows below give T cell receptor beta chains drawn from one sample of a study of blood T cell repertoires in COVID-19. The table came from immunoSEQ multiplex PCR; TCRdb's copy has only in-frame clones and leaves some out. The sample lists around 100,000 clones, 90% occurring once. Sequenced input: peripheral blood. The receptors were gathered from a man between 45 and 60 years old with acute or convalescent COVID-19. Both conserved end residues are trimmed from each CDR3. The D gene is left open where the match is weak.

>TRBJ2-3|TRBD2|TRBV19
ASRLLAGAVTDTQY
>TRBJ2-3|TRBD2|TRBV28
ASRSGAHTDTQY
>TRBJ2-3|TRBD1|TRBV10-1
ASSRDSTDTQY
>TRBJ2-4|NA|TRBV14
ASSQDWGDIQY
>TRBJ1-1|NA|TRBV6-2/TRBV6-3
ASSYFGQGNTEAF
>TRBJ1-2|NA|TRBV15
ATSIREHYGYT
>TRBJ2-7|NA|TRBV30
AWTGPSYEQY
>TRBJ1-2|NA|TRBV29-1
SVGSVRGGGGYGYT
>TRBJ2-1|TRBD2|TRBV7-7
ASSFGTSGYNEQF
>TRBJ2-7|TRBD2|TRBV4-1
ASSQGLANEQY
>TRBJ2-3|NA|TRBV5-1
ARTAGTTDTQY
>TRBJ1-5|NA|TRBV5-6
ASSLRDNQPQH
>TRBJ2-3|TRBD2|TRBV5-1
ASSAGGTTDTQY
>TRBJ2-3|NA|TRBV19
ASSPRPLVYTDTQY
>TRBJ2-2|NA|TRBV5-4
ASSLIAKSGELF
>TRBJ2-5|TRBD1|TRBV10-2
ASSRLTGVGETQY
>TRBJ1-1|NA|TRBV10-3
AISERGWTEAF
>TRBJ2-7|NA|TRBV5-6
ASVEAGRQY
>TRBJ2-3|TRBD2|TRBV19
ASSILAGGLTDTQY
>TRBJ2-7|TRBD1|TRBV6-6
ASSQTSGTGGGEQY
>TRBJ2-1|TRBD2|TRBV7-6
ASSPRTSGDHNEQF
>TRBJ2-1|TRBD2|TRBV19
ARAGTSGYNEQF
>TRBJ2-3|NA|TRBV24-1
ATSRPGGRADTQY
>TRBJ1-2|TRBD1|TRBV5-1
ASSFGQDYGYT
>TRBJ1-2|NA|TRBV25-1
ASRGQLYGYT
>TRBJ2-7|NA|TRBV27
ASSPGSSVYEQY
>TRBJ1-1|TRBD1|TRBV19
ASSILISTGGTEAF
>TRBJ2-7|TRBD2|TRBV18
ASSLREGYEQY
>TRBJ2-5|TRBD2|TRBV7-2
ASSFGTSGSYVETQY
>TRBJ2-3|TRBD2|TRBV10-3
AISDLTSETDTQY
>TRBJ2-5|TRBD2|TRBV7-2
ASISLAGARKTQY